The 5 T cell receptor beta chains in this list originate from one sample, sequenced in a study of CD8+CD57+ T cells in acquired aplastic anemia. Patients picked for sequencing had shown CD8+CD57+ cell expansion detected by flow cytometry. Using genomic DNA as the template, TCR beta VDJ and CDR3 profiling was carried out. TCRdb processed the reads anew with MiXCR; each CDR3 protein has one entry. The sample yields approximately 180,000 distinct CDR3 sequences, 48% seen once. Sequencing was carried out using sorted CD4+, CD8+, or CD8+CD57+ T cells (not recorded which) from PBMCs. These receptors came from a human donor with aplastic anemia.

The table lists this clonotype with a few counts. The V call is TRBV7-2, the J call TRBJ1-2; D gene ambiguous. CDR3 length equals 12 residues. The V and J ends lost 2 bases and 7 bases respectively, with 8 bases between them. Looked up from germline, CDR1 is SGHTA and CDR2 is FQGNSA. As DNA, the CDR3 is TGTGCCAGCAGCTTAAAGACACTTGGCTACACCTTC. Translation gives CASSLKTLGYTF. Looking up the rest from reference TRBV7-2 and TRBJ1-2 gives the full variable domain: GAGVSQSPSNKVTEKGKDVELRCDPISGHTALYWYRQSLGQGLEFLIYFQGNSAPDKSGLPSDRFSAERTGGSVSTLTIQRTQQEDSAVYLCASSLKTLGYTFGSGTRLTVV.

This clonotype was picked up many times. The chain links TRBV19 to TRBJ1-2; D gene ambiguous. In germline, CDR1 is LNHDA, CDR2 SQIVND (reference sequence). The CDR3 contains 13 residues. V lost 5 bases and J lost 14, with 21 bases in between. Written as DNA, the CDR3 is TGTGCCAGTAGTGCAAACGGGCGTCCCGACGGGACCTTC. Translating gives CASSANGRPDGTF.

The rearrangement links TRBV13 to TRBJ2-1, with 13 bases that match TRBD2. There are 15 residues in the CDR3. CDR1 and CDR2 from the germline V gene are PRHDT and FYEKMQ (reference sequence). After removal of 7 bases from V and 10 bases from J, the junction contained 10 bases not matched to a gene. The CDR3 DNA follows: TGTGCCAGCAACCCGAGACTAGCGGGAGGACGCGAGCAGTTCTTC. Translation gives CASNPRLAGGREQFF.

In its sample, this clonotype was seen many times. The chain links TRBV25-1 to TRBJ1-3; the match to TRBD1 covers 9 bases. V was pared by 4 bases and J by 4 bases, with 8 bases of the junction left unmatched. This CDR3 is 16 amino acids long. CDR1 MGHDK and CDR2 SYGVNS come from the germline V gene. Here the CDR3 DNA reads TGTGCCAGCAGTGGACCGGGACAGGGTACCGGAAACACCATATATTTT. This sequence encodes CASSGPGQGTGNTIYF.

This clonotype came up a few times. This chain uses TRBV27 with TRBJ1-2, with unresolved D. The V end lost 8 bases, the J end lost 6 bases, and 28 bases lay between the germline ends. The CDR3 is 17 amino acids. Per the germline V gene, CDR1 is MNHEY and CDR2 is SMNVEV (reference sequence). The CDR3 sequence is CASRSPGMPPGKDGYTF. As DNA, the CDR3 is TGTGCCAGCCGCTCTCCCGGGATGCCTCCGGGGAAGGATGGCTACACCTTC.